This TCR beta chain was found in a study of blood T cell repertoires in COVID-19. Overall study: Acute-phase and convalescent COVID-19 samples originated in the United States, Italy and Spain. T cells, B-cell-depleted T cells, or PBMCs provided the cDNA or gDNA that served as material.

Under the authors' procedure: Amplification of reference gene primers provided the estimated nucleated cell counts. Profiling relied on immunoSEQ multiplex PCR, and the TCRdb table lists in-frame clones only, not all of them. The DNA was the basis for D and trimming; V, J and clone size are from that table. The profile covers 250,000 to 350,000 clones, with more than 75% appearing a single time and 3.5% to 4.5% taken by the ten largest. V lost 5 bases, J lost 2 bases, and 12 bases lay in between. The CDR3 contains 14 residues. Germline V gene lookup returns CDR1 MNHEY and CDR2 SMNVEV (reference sequence).

The origin of this receptor is a woman aged 50 to 65 with active or convalescent COVID-19. This sequence joins TRBV27 and TRBJ2-5; D might be TRBD2 (7 bases). The sample taken for sequencing was peripheral blood. The CDR3 nucleotides are TGTGCCAGCAGTACAGGGACTACACAAGAGACCCAGTACTTC. Translation: CASSTGTTQETQYF.